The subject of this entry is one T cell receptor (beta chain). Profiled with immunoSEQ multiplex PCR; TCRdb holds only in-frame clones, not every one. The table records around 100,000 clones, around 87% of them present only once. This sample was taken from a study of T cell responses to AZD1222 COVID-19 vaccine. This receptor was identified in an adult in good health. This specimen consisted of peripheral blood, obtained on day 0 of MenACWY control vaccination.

The CDR3 DNA reads as TGTGCCAGCAGCTTAAGGGCGAGACAGGGGGCCCCAGGGACCCTCCACTTT. Translating gives CASSLRARQGAPGTLHF. This rearrangement joins TRBV7-9 to TRBJ1-6; 10 nucleotides agree with TRBD1. This CDR3 region has 17 residues. The germline gives CDR1 SEHNR, CDR2 FQNEAQ (reference sequence). V dropped 2 bases and J dropped 14; count of bases not matched to a gene: 15.